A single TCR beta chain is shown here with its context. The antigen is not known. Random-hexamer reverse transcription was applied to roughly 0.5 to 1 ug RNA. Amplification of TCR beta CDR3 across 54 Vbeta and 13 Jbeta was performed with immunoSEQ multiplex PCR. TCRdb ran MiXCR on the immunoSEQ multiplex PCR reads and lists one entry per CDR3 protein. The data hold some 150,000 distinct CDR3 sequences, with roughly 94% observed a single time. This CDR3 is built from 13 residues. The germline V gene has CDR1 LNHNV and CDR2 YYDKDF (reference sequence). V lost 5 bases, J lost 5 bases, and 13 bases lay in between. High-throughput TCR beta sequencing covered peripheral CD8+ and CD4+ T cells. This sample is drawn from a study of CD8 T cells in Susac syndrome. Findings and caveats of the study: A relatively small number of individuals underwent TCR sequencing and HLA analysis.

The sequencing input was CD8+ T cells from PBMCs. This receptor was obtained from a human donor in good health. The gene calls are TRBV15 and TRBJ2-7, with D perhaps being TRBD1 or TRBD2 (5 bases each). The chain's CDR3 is CATSGYMGHEQYF. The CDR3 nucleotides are TGTGCCACCAGCGGATACATGGGACACGAGCAGTACTTC.